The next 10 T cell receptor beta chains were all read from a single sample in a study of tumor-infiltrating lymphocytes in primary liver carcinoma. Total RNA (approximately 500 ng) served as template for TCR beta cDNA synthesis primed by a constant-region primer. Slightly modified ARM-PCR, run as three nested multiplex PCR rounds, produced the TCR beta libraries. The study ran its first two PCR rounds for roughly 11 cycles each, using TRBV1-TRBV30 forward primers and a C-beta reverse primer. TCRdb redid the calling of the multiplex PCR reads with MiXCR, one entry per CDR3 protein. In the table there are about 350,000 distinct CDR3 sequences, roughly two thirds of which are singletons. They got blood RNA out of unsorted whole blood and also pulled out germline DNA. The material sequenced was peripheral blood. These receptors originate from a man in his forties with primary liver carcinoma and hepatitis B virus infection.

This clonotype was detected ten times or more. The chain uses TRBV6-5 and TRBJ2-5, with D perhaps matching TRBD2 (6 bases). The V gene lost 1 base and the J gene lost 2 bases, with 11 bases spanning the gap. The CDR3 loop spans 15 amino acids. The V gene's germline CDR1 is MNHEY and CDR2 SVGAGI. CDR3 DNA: TGTGCCAGCAGTTACTGGCCTAGCGAACAAGAGACCCAGTACTTC. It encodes CASSYWPSEQETQYF.

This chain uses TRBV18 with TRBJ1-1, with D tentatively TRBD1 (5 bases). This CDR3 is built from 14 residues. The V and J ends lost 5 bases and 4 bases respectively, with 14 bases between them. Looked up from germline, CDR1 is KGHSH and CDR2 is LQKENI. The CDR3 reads CASSVRPGGTEAFF. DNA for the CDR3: TGTGCCAGCTCAGTCAGGCCGGGGGGCACTGAAGCTTTCTTT.

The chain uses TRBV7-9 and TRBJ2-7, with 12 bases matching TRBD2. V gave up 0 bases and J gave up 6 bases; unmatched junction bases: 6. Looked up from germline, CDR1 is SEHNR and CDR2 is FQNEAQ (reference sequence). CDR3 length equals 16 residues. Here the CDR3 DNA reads TGTGCCAGCAGCTTAGCGGCGACTAGCGGGAGCGGCGAGCAGTACTTC. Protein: CASSLAATSGSGEQYF.

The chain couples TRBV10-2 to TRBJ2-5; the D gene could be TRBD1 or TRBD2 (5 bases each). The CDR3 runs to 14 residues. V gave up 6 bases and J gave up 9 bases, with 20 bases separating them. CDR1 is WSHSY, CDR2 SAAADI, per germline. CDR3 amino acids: CASSSGAGRNSQYF. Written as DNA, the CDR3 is TGCGCCAGCAGCTCCGGGGCAGGGCGGAATTCCCAGTACTTC.

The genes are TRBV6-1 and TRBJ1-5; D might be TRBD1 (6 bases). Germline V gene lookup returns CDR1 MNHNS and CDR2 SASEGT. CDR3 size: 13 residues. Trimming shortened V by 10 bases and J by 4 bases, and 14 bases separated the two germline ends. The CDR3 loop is CATVRDINQPQHF. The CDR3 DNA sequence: TGTGCCACCGTCCGGGACATTAATCAGCCCCAGCATTTT.

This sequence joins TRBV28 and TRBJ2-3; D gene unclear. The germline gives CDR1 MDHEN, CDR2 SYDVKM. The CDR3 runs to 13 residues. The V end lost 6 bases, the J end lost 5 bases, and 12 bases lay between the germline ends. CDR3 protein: CASSTPNGDTQYF. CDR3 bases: TGTGCCAGCAGCACCCCTAACGGAGATACGCAGTATTTT.

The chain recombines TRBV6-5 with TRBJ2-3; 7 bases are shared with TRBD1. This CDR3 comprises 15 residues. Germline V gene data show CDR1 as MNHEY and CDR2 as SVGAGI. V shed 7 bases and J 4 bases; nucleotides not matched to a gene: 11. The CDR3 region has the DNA TGTGCCAGCAAATCCGGGACAGAGGTGGCAGATACGCAGTATTTT. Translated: CASKSGTEVADTQYF.

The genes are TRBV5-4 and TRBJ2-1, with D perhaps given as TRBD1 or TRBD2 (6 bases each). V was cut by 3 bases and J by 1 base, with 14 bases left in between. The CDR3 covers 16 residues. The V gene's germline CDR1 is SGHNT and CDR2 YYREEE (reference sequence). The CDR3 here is CASSSGGELSYNEQFF. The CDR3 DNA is TGTGCCAGCAGCTCCGGGGGCGAGCTGTCCTACAATGAGCAGTTCTTC.

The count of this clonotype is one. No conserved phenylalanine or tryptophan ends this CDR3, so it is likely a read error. The CDR3 nucleotides are TGTGCCAGCAACCGAGGGTCGACATCTGAAGCTTTCCTT. Amino acids: CASNRGSTSEAFL. This rearrangement joins TRBV11-1 to TRBJ1-1; D gene ambiguous. There are 13 residues in the CDR3. With 7 bases removed from V and 6 bases from J, the gap between germline ends came to 15 bases. CDR1 and CDR2 from the germline V gene are SGHAT and FQDESV (reference sequence).

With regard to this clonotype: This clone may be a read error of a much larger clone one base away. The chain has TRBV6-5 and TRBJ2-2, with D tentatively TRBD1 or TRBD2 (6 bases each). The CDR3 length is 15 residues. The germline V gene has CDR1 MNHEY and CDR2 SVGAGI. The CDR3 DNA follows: TGTGTCAGCAGTTACAGGGACTTGAACACCGGGGAGCTGTTTTTT. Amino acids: CVSSYRDLNTGELFF.